This entry lists 18 T cell receptor beta chains sequenced from one sample in a study of shared clonotypes between healthy human individuals. Data came from immunoSEQ multiplex PCR; TCRdb stores just in-frame clones and leaves some out. The data contain over 2 million clones, 80% to 95% of them singletons. Specimen: naive CD4+ T cells from PBMCs. The subset denotes: CD45RA+ positively selected. These TCRs come from a man aged 18 to 35 in good health. Some clones in this sample may be carry-over from other donors' samples.

This rearrangement joins TRBV30 to TRBJ2-7; 7 nucleotides agree with TRBD1. The CDR3 is 14 residues long. V dropped 3 bases and J dropped 2; count of bases not matched to a gene: 7. Germline V gives CDR1 GTSNPN, CDR2 SVGIG (reference sequence). The CDR3 reads CAWRKRQGTYEQYF. The DNA for the CDR3 is TGTGCCTGGAGAAAAAGACAGGGAACCTACGAGCAGTACTTC.

The chain has TRBV14 and TRBJ2-7; 9 bases line up with TRBD1. With V trimmed by 1 base and J by 0 bases, 7 bases remained unmatched. The CDR3 is 17 residues long. Germline assignment: CDR1 SGHDN and CDR2 FVKESK. CDR3 protein: CASSQAPPDRGSYEQYF. The CDR3 DNA reads TGTGCCAGCAGCCAAGCCCCCCCGGACAGGGGCTCCTACGAGCAGTACTTC.

V usage is TRBV2 and J usage is TRBJ2-7; TRBD2 aligns across 8 bases. Germline V lookup: CDR1 SNHLY, CDR2 FYNNEI. CDR3 length: 14 amino acids. Trimming at V came to 7 bases and at J to 0 bases, leaving 5 bases not matched to a gene. CDR3 DNA sequence: TGTGCCAGCATCGGGGGGGGAAGCTCCTACGAGCAGTACTTC. Translation: CASIGGGSSYEQYF. Using reference TRBV2 and TRBJ2-7 for the parts outside the CDR3, the full variable domain is EPEVTQTPSHQVTQMGQEVILRCVPISNHLYFYWYRQILGQKVEFLVSFYNNEISEKSEIFDDQFSVERPDGSNFTLKIRSTKLEDSAMYFCASIGGGSSYEQYFGPGTRLTVT.

The J gene is TRBJ1-4, the V gene TRBV10-3, with D possibly being TRBD1 (6 bases). Germline CDR1 ENHRY, CDR2 SYGVKD. This CDR3 is built from 15 residues. V dropped 0 bases and J dropped 6 bases, with 11 bases sitting between them. CDR3 sequence (DNA): TGTGCCATCAGTGAGTCGGGGGGCCGGGATGAAAAACTGTTTTTT. Translated, it gives CAISESGGRDEKLFF.

This chain uses TRBV9 with TRBJ2-3; 8 bases are a match to TRBD2. The CDR3 loop spans 16 amino acids. Unmatched junction bases numbered 13, after V lost 4 bases and J lost 6 bases. Per germline, CDR1 SGDLS and CDR2 YYNGEE. The CDR3 loop reads CASSPREGYLEDTQYF. As DNA, the CDR3 is TGTGCCAGCAGCCCCCGGGAGGGCTACCTGGAGGATACGCAGTATTTT.

The J gene is TRBJ1-1, the V gene TRBV6-4; D is unresolved. The CDR3 is 13 residues long. Trimming left V 5 bases short and J 1 base short, with 8 bases between. The germline gives CDR1 MRHNA, CDR2 SNTAGT. CDR3 sequence (DNA): TGTGCCAGCAGTACAGAGTCGAACACTGAAGCTTTCTTT. The encoded protein is CASSTESNTEAFF.

The V and J genes are TRBV5-1 and TRBJ1-2, with 10 bases matching TRBD1. V was clipped by 4 bases and J by 7 bases; unmatched bases: 13. From germline, CDR1 is SGHRS and CDR2 YFSETQ. This CDR3 is 16 amino acids long. The CDR3 loop is CASSPFLGTGDSGYTF. Here the CDR3 DNA reads TGCGCCAGCAGCCCCTTTCTCGGGACAGGGGATAGTGGCTACACCTTC.

V usage is TRBV5-1 and J usage is TRBJ2-3, with a possible D match to TRBD2 (6 bases). The V and J ends lost 0 bases and 6 bases respectively, with 14 bases between them. Looked up from germline, CDR1 is SGHRS and CDR2 is YFSETQ. This CDR3 contains 15 residues. In nucleotides, the CDR3 is TGCGCCAGCAGCTTGGTGGCGGGAATGGAGGATACGCAGTATTTT. This encodes CASSLVAGMEDTQYF. The whole variable domain, remainder taken from reference TRBV5-1 and TRBJ2-3, is KAGVTQTPRYLIKTRGQQVTLSCSPISGHRSVSWYQQTPGQGLQFLFEYFSETQRNKGNFPGRFSGRQFSNSRSEMNVSTLELGDSALYLCASSLVAGMEDTQYFGPGTRLTVL.

The V call is TRBV29-1, the J call TRBJ2-5; maybe TRBD1 (7 bases). In germline, CDR1 is SQVTM, CDR2 ANQGSEA. CDR3 length equals 13 residues. The V and J ends lost 5 bases and 3 bases respectively, with 13 bases between them. Here the CDR3 DNA reads TGCAGCGTTAGCAGGGGGGTTGAAGAGACCCAGTACTTC. It is translated as CSVSRGVEETQYF.

The chain links TRBV7-9 to TRBJ1-1; 12 positions match TRBD1. The germline V gene encodes CDR1 SEHNR and CDR2 FQNEAQ (reference sequence). V was pared by 6 bases and J by 4 bases, with 3 bases of the junction left unmatched. The CDR3 is 14 amino acids. The CDR3 region has the DNA TGTGCCAGCAGTCCGGGACAGGGGGCCACTGAAGCTTTCTTT. Translation: CASSPGQGATEAFF.

The gene calls are TRBV7-2 and TRBJ1-3, with 7 bases that match TRBD1. The CDR3 covers 14 residues. CDR1 SGHTA and CDR2 FQGNSA come from the germline V gene. Trimming removed 4 bases from V and 2 bases from J; junction bases left unmatched: 2. CDR3 loop: CASSSQGAGNTIYF. The CDR3 nucleotides are TGTGCCAGCAGCTCCCAGGGGGCTGGAAACACCATATATTTT.

The rearrangement links TRBV2 to TRBJ2-7; TRBD2 is a possible D gene (6 bases). Trimming cost V 2 bases and J 4 bases, with 12 bases left between them. The CDR3 sequence is 14 residues long. Germline V lookup: CDR1 SNHLY, CDR2 FYNNEI. The DNA of the CDR3 is TGTGCCAGCAGTGAACTGGGGGGTGGTTACGAGCAGTACTTC. This codes for CASSELGGGYEQYF.

This chain uses TRBV28 with TRBJ2-7, with TRBD2 matching over 8 bases. Per the germline V gene, CDR1 is MDHEN and CDR2 is SYDVKM. The CDR3 runs to 18 residues. Losses at the gene ends were 6 bases for V and 0 bases for J; bases not matched to a gene: 16. DNA for the CDR3: TGTGCCAGCAGGACCGGCGCTAGCGGGCTATATCTCTCCTACGAGCAGTACTTC. Translated: CASRTGASGLYLSYEQYF. The complete variable domain, with remaining parts taken from reference TRBV28 and TRBJ2-7, reads DVKVTQSSRYLVKRTGEKVFLECVQDMDHENMFWYRQDPGLGLRLIYFSYDVKMKEKGDIPEGYSVSREKKERFSLILESASTNQTSMYLCASRTGASGLYLSYEQYFGPGTRLTVT.

CDR3 sequence reads: CASSRDAAAGDTQYF. CDR3 nucleotide sequence: TGTGCCAGCAGTCGGGACGCCGCTGCCGGAGATACGCAGTATTTT. The V call is TRBV5-6, the J call TRBJ2-3; D is possibly TRBD1 or TRBD2 (5 bases each). The ends were cut back, 5 bases at V and 5 bases at J, with 18 bases in the middle. Germline CDR1 reads SGHDT; CDR2 reads YYEEEE. This CDR3 is 15 amino acids long.

This chain connects TRBV7-2 to TRBJ2-7; 7 nucleotides line up with TRBD2. Trimming removed 3 bases from V and 7 bases from J; junction bases left unmatched: 18. This CDR3 is 17 amino acids long. CDR1 and CDR2 (germline): SGHTA, FQGNSA. The CDR3 region is CASSLGRGLPLSEEQYF. CDR3 bases: TGTGCCAGCAGCTTGGGGAGGGGCCTCCCTCTCTCTGAAGAGCAGTACTTC.

Concerning this clone: The same CDR3 can be traced to other DNA sequences in this sample. This sequence joins TRBV7-9 and TRBJ1-5, with D hard to call. This CDR3 comprises 13 residues. Trimming removed 3 bases at V and 0 bases at J, with 3 bases between. From germline, CDR1 is SEHNR and CDR2 FQNEAQ (reference sequence). The CDR3 bases are TGTGCCAGCAGCTTCGGTAGCAATCAGCCCCAGCATTTT. This encodes CASSFGSNQPQHF.

The V call is TRBV28, the J call TRBJ2-4; possibly TRBD1 for D (5 bases). CDR1 and CDR2 (germline): MDHEN, SYDVKM. The CDR3 loop spans 14 amino acids. V was shortened by 1 base and J by 8 bases, with 12 bases between the two germline ends. The CDR3 here is CASSLSTTGYIQYF. The CDR3 region has the DNA TGTGCCAGCAGTTTATCAACCACAGGCTACATTCAGTACTTC.

V gene TRBV6-5 combines with J gene TRBJ1-2; no clear D. Trimming stripped 1 base from V and 3 bases from J, with 9 bases between. The CDR3 consists of 14 residues. Germline V lookup: CDR1 MNHEY, CDR2 SVGAGI. Written as DNA, the CDR3 is TGTGCCAGCAGTTACTTACGCGGGGACTATGGCTACACCTTC. This translates into CASSYLRGDYGYTF.